These 20 T cell receptor beta chains share one sample of origin, sequenced in a study of blood T cell repertoires in COVID-19. The assay was immunoSEQ multiplex PCR, and TCRdb's table has in-frame clones only and misses some. Counted here are about 240,000 clones, about 83% occurring once; the ten biggest clones make up roughly 12%. The sequencing input was peripheral blood. These receptors all stem from an elderly man with acute or convalescent COVID-19.

As for this clone: The junction and the germline gene differ at one end; a read error may be behind it. This chain links TRBV12-5 with TRBJ2-5; D possibly corresponds to TRBD2 (6 bases). This CDR3 spans 12 amino acids. Germline-derived CDR1 and CDR2 are LGHNT and FRNRAP. The CDR3 loop reads CASGSLGGKADF. In nucleotides, the CDR3 is TGTGCTAGTGGTTCCTTAGGCGGGAAGGCGGACTTC.

The chain couples TRBV5-8 to TRBJ1-4; no firm D call. Trimming shortened V by 5 bases and J by 4 bases, and 12 bases separated the two germline ends. CDR3 length: 14 residues. In germline, CDR1 is SGHTS, CDR2 YDEGEE. The CDR3 DNA sequence: TGTGCCAGCAGAGGGAGACACCTTAATGAAAAACTGTTTTTT. It specifies CASRGRHLNEKLFF.

The V call is TRBV5-1, the J call TRBJ2-3, with 8 bases aligning to TRBD2. After removal of 4 bases from V and 3 bases from J, the junction contained 13 bases not matched to a gene. Germline-derived CDR1 and CDR2 are SGHRS and YFSETQ. The CDR3 covers 17 residues. Here the CDR3 reads CASSPSSAGGRTDTQYF. CDR3 DNA: TGCGCCAGCAGCCCCTCCAGTGCGGGAGGACGGACAGATACGCAGTATTTT.

This clone was counted once. This chain joins TRBV7-2 and TRBJ1-5, with D unclear. The germline gives CDR1 SGHTA, CDR2 FQGNSA. The V end was cut by 3 bases, the J end by 5 bases, with 8 bases between. The CDR3 loop spans 13 amino acids. In DNA form, the CDR3 reads TGTGCCAGCAGCTTCGGTCGCGATCAGCCCCAGCATTTT. Its protein is CASSFGRDQPQHF.

The chain combines TRBV9 with TRBJ1-1; the D is unclear. The CDR3 extends over 13 amino acids. From germline, CDR1 is SGDLS and CDR2 YYNGEE. Trimming took 4 bases from V and 5 from J, leaving 12 bases between them. CDR3: CASSPGRGTEAFF. In DNA form, the CDR3 reads TGTGCCAGCAGCCCGGGTCGGGGAACTGAAGCTTTCTTT.

This chain uses TRBV6-5 with TRBJ1-6, with 7 nucleotides matching TRBD1. This CDR3 region has 15 residues. Germline CDR1 reads MNHEY; CDR2 reads SVGAGI. V was clipped by 6 bases and J by 5 bases; unmatched bases: 7. CDR3 sequence: CASREGQFNNSPLHF. The CDR3 nucleotides are TGTGCCAGCAGGGAGGGACAGTTTAATAATTCACCCCTCCACTTT.

The V gene is TRBV6-5, the J gene TRBJ1-1; no reliable D call. The CDR3 has 13 residues. From germline, CDR1 is MNHEY and CDR2 SVGAGI. The V end was cut by 5 bases, the J end by 11 bases, with 18 bases between. The CDR3: CASSPPGTPGAFF. CDR3 nucleotide sequence: TGTGCCAGCAGTCCTCCGGGAACACCGGGCGCTTTCTTT.

The chain employs TRBV7-3 and TRBJ1-1; TRBD1 is a possible D gene (5 bases). Germline lookup yields CDR1 SGHTA and CDR2 FQGTGA. The V end was cut by 5 bases, the J end by 0 bases, with 10 bases between. CDR3 length: 14 residues. The chain's CDR3 is CASSPTDMNTEAFF. In DNA form, the CDR3 reads TGTGCCAGCAGCCCGACAGACATGAACACTGAAGCTTTCTTT.

This chain links TRBV6-2 or TRBV6-3 with TRBJ2-1; D gene ambiguous. Germline V CDR1 and CDR2: MNHEY, SVGEGT. The CDR3 is 15 residues long. V was trimmed by 5 bases and J by 5 bases, leaving 16 bases between them. The CDR3 is CASSGWAPGNNEQFF. The CDR3 DNA reads TGTGCCAGCAGTGGATGGGCCCCCGGAAACAATGAGCAGTTCTTC.

The V gene is TRBV24-1, the J gene TRBJ1-5; 8 bases match TRBD1. The CDR3 is 23 amino acids. From germline, CDR1 is KGHDR and CDR2 SFDVKD. V shed 9 bases, J shed 0 bases, and the junction held 30 bases outside the gene matches. CDR3 sequence: CATPYLLFGQGARVFGSNQPQHF. CDR3 sequence (DNA): TGTGCCACCCCTTACCTACTTTTTGGGCAGGGGGCTCGGGTTTTTGGTAGCAATCAGCCCCAGCATTTT.

V and J are TRBV7-2 and TRBJ2-1; D may be TRBD2 (7 bases). Germline CDR1 SGHTA, CDR2 FQGNSA. V was cut by 0 bases and J by 6 bases, with 9 bases left in between. CDR3 length equals 14 residues. The CDR3 coding sequence is TGTGCCAGCAGCTTAGCGGGGGGGCTCAATGAGCAGTTCTTC. Protein sequence: CASSLAGGLNEQFF.

The chain uses TRBV6-2 or TRBV6-3 and TRBJ1-5; 9 nucleotides line up with TRBD1. Trimming removed 6 bases from V and 2 bases from J; junction bases left unmatched: 5. CDR1 and CDR2 (germline): MNHEY, SVGEGT. The CDR3 sequence is 15 residues long. Here the CDR3 reads CASSQTGGGNQPQHF. CDR3 nucleotides: TGTGCCAGCAGCCAGACAGGGGGTGGCAATCAGCCCCAGCATTTT.

The rearrangement joins TRBV19 to TRBJ1-1; the D gene is possibly TRBD1 (5 bases). The CDR3 length is 14 residues. V lost 8 bases and J lost 1, with 14 bases in between. The germline V gene encodes CDR1 LNHDA and CDR2 SQIVND (reference sequence). CDR3 DNA sequence: TGTGCCAGTCGTCCGGGGGGTCCGAACACTGAAGCTTTCTTT. This encodes CASRPGGPNTEAFF.

V usage is TRBV6-5 and J usage is TRBJ2-5, with a weak D call TRBD1 (6 bases). The V and J ends lost 7 bases and 1 base respectively, with 16 bases between them. From germline, CDR1 is MNHEY and CDR2 SVGAGI. This CDR3 spans 15 amino acids. The CDR3 region has the DNA TGTGCCAGCATTCAGGGGTTTTTAATCCAAGAGACCCAGTACTTC. Translation: CASIQGFLIQETQYF.

This clone has just one count. One junction end disagrees with the germline gene, perhaps due to a read error. This chain connects TRBV7-7 to TRBJ2-5, with D perhaps matching TRBD1 (5 bases). From germline, CDR1 is SSHAT and CDR2 FNYEAQ (reference sequence). This CDR3 has 15 residues. CDR3 in DNA: TGTGCTAGCAGCTCCAGACAGACCTCTCAAGAGACCCAGTACTTC. Translated, it gives CASSSRQTSQETQYF.

The gene calls are TRBV7-9 and TRBJ2-3, with 8 bases lining up with TRBD1. The CDR3 is made up of 15 amino acids. V gave up 4 bases and J gave up 4 bases; unmatched junction bases: 7. The germline V gene encodes CDR1 SEHNR and CDR2 FQNEAQ (reference sequence). The CDR3 is CASSSAGGKSDTQYF. The CDR3 nucleotides read TGTGCCAGCAGCTCTGCAGGGGGCAAATCAGATACGCAGTATTTT.

The V and J genes are TRBV7-2 and TRBJ2-1; tentatively, D is TRBD2 (6 bases). This CDR3 comprises 13 residues. Trimming stripped 1 base from V and 7 bases from J, with 8 bases between. CDR1 is SGHTA and CDR2 is FQGNSA in the germline V gene. In DNA, the CDR3 is TGTGCCAGCAGCTTAGGGGGAGGAAATGAGCAGTTCTTC. It encodes CASSLGGGNEQFF. Based on the CDR3 plus reference TRBV7-2 and TRBJ2-1, the full variable domain is GAGVSQSPSNKVTEKGKDVELRCDPISGHTALYWYRQSLGQGLEFLIYFQGNSAPDKSGLPSDRFSAERTGGSVSTLTIQRTQQEDSAVYLCASSLGGGNEQFFGPGTRLTVL.

The count of this clone is one. The genes are TRBV3-1 (or the pseudogene TRBV3-2) and TRBJ1-5, with TRBD1 identical over 8 bases. The J segment lost 7 bases and the V segment lost 0 bases, leaving 5 bases of the junction unmatched. From germline, CDR1 is LGHDT and CDR2 YNNKEL (reference sequence). The CDR3 has 15 amino acids. The CDR3 spells CASSQETTGGQPQHF. CDR3 sequence (DNA): TGTGCCAGCAGCCAAGAAACAACAGGGGGACAGCCCCAGCATTTT.

This clone has more than one count but fewer than ten. The chain employs TRBV19 and TRBJ1-5; the D is unclear. The V and J ends lost 10 bases and 4 bases respectively, with 17 bases between them. CDR1 LNHDA and CDR2 SQIVND come from the germline V gene (reference sequence). The CDR3 sequence is 14 residues long. CDR3 residues: CATKREAENQPQHF. The CDR3 DNA sequence: TGTGCCACTAAAAGAGAGGCGGAGAATCAGCCCCAGCATTTT.

This chain connects TRBV18 to TRBJ1-2; 7 nucleotides align to TRBD1. V trimming: 2 bases; J trimming: 8 bases; junction bases outside the gene matches: 8. Germline V gene lookup returns CDR1 KGHSH and CDR2 LQKENI. The CDR3 is 14 residues long. CDR3 loop: CASSPGGQPLGYTF. For the CDR3, the DNA is TGTGCCAGCTCACCAGGGGGACAGCCCTTAGGCTACACCTTC.